The 21 T cell receptor beta chains in this list originate from one sample, sequenced in a study of regulatory T cells in long-lasting Graves disease. Sequencing libraries for TCR beta were prepared with iRepertoire HTBI primers and Arm-PCR of CDR3 regions. TCRdb itself ran the multiplex PCR reads through MiXCR, one entry per CDR3 protein. The sample has more than 300,000 distinct CDR3 sequences; around 15% are singletons. Time point specified: newly diagnosed GD, antithyroid drugs for less than 3 months. There was RNA extracted from PBMCs, and the TCR library was made from it. These data are also associated with another study on T cells in Graves' hyperthyroidism and ophthalmopathy.

The source material was peripheral blood mononuclear cells (PBMCs), sampled at new diagnosis, from a patient treated with antithyroid drugs. The source of these receptors is a woman between 18 and 29 years old with Graves disease.

This clonotype was picked up many times. The chain joins TRBV12-3 or TRBV12-4 to TRBJ2-1, with 8 bases lining up with TRBD2. This CDR3 spans 15 amino acids. The V gene end was trimmed by 3 bases and the J gene end by 7 bases; junction bases not matched to a gene: 8. In DNA form, the CDR3 reads TGTGCCAGCAGTTTTGACGGGAGGGCTTTGAATGAGCAGTTCTTC. Translation: CASSFDGRALNEQFF.

CDR3 amino acids: CSVGWRGHGNTIYF. CDR3 coding DNA: TGCAGCGTTGGTTGGAGGGGACATGGAAACACCATATATTTT. The V and J genes are TRBV29-1 and TRBJ1-3, with D possibly being TRBD1 (6 bases). Per the germline V gene, CDR1 is SQVTM and CDR2 is ANQGSEA. The V end lost 4 bases, the J end lost 3 bases, and 13 bases lay between the germline ends. The CDR3 has 14 residues.

This clonotype came up many times. The chain has TRBV5-1 and TRBJ2-3; 9 nucleotides match TRBD1. After removal of 5 bases from V and 2 bases from J, the junction contained 21 bases not matched to a gene. CDR1 is SGHRS, CDR2 YFSETQ, per germline. There are 20 residues in the CDR3. Written as DNA, the CDR3 is TGCGCCAGCAGTCGGACCGGGACAGGGAATCGGGCTAGCATCACAGATACGCAGTATTTT. It yields the protein CASSRTGTGNRASITDTQYF.

This clonotype was counted ten times or more. V gene TRBV20-1 combines with J gene TRBJ2-7, with a possible D match to TRBD1 (6 bases). V was cut by 3 bases and J by 2 bases, with 14 bases left in between. The germline gives CDR1 DFQATT, CDR2 SNEGSKA (reference sequence). The CDR3 length is 14 residues. CDR3 protein: CSASSTNRAYEQYF. CDR3 coding DNA: TGCAGTGCTAGCTCGACCAACAGGGCCTACGAGCAGTACTTC.

This clonotype showed up just a few times. This chain links TRBV5-6 with TRBJ1-1; D might be TRBD1 (6 bases). Germline CDR1 is SGHDT and CDR2 is YYEEEE. CDR3 length: 14 residues. Trimming stripped 0 bases from V and 10 bases from J, with 16 bases between. The CDR3 loop is CASSLGWGASGAFF. The CDR3 nucleotides are TGTGCCAGCAGCTTGGGATGGGGGGCATCTGGAGCTTTCTTT.

This clonotype has just a few counts. This chain uses TRBV2 with TRBJ2-1; TRBD2 matches at 9 bases. V shed 4 bases and J 9 bases; nucleotides not matched to a gene: 10. Per the germline V gene, CDR1 is SNHLY and CDR2 is FYNNEI. This CDR3 contains 15 residues. CDR3 residues: CASSAFAGGQGEQFF. In DNA form, the CDR3 reads TGTGCCAGCAGTGCCTTCGCGGGGGGGCAGGGTGAGCAGTTCTTC.

This chain uses TRBV7-8 with TRBJ1-1; maybe TRBD1 (6 bases). Germline loops: CDR1 SGHVS, CDR2 FQNEAQ. Trimming pared 5 bases from V and 4 bases from J, leaving 11 bases between. The CDR3 consists of 13 residues. The CDR3 DNA follows: TGTGCCAGCAGCGTGGGGGCAGGCACTGAAGCTTTCTTT. Its translation: CASSVGAGTEAFF. The full variable domain, completed using reference TRBV7-8 and TRBJ1-1, is GAGVSQSPRYKVAKRGQDVALRCDPISGHVSLFWYQQALGQGPEFLTYFQNEAQLDKSGLPSDRFFAERPEGSVSTLKIQRTQQEDSAVYLCASSVGAGTEAFFGQGTRLTVV.

This sequence joins TRBV24-1 and TRBJ2-3; D gene uncertain. The V gene lost 3 bases and the J gene lost 0 bases, with 12 bases spanning the gap. CDR3 length equals 16 residues. Looked up from germline, CDR1 is KGHDR and CDR2 is SFDVKD. In nucleotides, the CDR3 is TGTGCCACCAGTGATCCGGACCCGTCTAGCACAGATACGCAGTATTTT. Amino acid sequence: CATSDPDPSSTDTQYF.

The gene calls are TRBV19 and TRBJ1-2; 7 bases fit TRBD1. Germline V lookup: CDR1 LNHDA, CDR2 SQIVND (reference sequence). The V and J ends lost 6 bases and 8 bases, in that order; junction bases with no gene match: 6. CDR3 length: 12 residues. The CDR3 bases are TGTGCCAGTAGATACAGGGGTGGCGGCTACACCTTC. Translated, it gives CASRYRGGGYTF.

The rearrangement joins TRBV6-2 or TRBV6-3 to TRBJ1-3; D might be TRBD1 (6 bases). V gave up 7 bases and J gave up 0 bases, with 13 bases separating them. CDR3 length equals 15 residues. Germline assignment: CDR1 MNHEY and CDR2 SVGEGT. The CDR3 DNA follows: TGTGCCAGCACCCCGACAGGTCTCTCTGGAAACACCATATATTTT. Translation gives CASTPTGLSGNTIYF.

V gene TRBV5-1 combines with J gene TRBJ2-5, with 14 positions matching TRBD2. V lost 4 bases and J lost 5; bases outside the gene matches: 10. The CDR3 runs to 17 residues. Germline loops: CDR1 SGHRS, CDR2 YFSETQ. The CDR3 DNA follows: TGCGCCAGCAGCAGCCAAGGGACTAGCGGGAGTGTCGAGACCCAGTACTTC. Translation: CASSSQGTSGSVETQYF.

Regarding this clonotype: This could be a read error, since a much larger clone is one nucleotide away. The V call is TRBV6-1, the J call TRBJ1-2; 7 nucleotides line up with TRBD1. Looked up from germline, CDR1 is MNHNS and CDR2 is SASEGT. The CDR3 is 11 residues long. The CDR3 DNA reads as TGTGTCAGCAGGGACAGCTATGGCTACACCTTC. Its translation is CVSRDSYGYTF.

This clonotype was seen only a few times. The chain combines TRBV9 with TRBJ1-6, with TRBD1 matching 10 bases. The CDR3 loop spans 16 amino acids. V was clipped by 0 bases and J by 10 bases; unmatched bases: 7. The germline CDR1 and CDR2 sequences are SGDLS and YYNGEE. The CDR3 is CASSVGIGTGESPLHF. CDR3 coding DNA: TGTGCCAGCAGCGTAGGGATCGGGACAGGGGAATCACCCCTCCACTTT.

For this clonotype: Being one base from a much bigger clone, this may be a read error. The V and J genes are TRBV9 and TRBJ2-7; possibly TRBD2 for D (7 bases). V gave up 0 bases and J gave up 3 bases, with 10 bases separating them. In germline, CDR1 is SGDLS, CDR2 YYNGEE. The CDR3 runs to 14 residues. In DNA form, the CDR3 reads TGTGCCAGCAGCGTAGGCGGGGGCGACTACGAGCAGTACTTC. Translating it yields CASSVGGGDYEQYF.

This clonotype was found a few times. The chain has TRBV29-1 and TRBJ2-5; no definite D call. CDR3 length: 13 amino acids. V lost 0 bases, J lost 5 bases, and 10 bases lay in between. Germline-derived CDR1 and CDR2 are SQVTM and ANQGSEA. The CDR3 DNA sequence: TGCAGCGTTGAAGATCGGTCGGATGAGACCCAGTACTTC. The encoded protein is CSVEDRSDETQYF.

This clonotype was counted ten times or more. The genes are TRBV12-3 or TRBV12-4 and TRBJ2-1; 12 nucleotides match TRBD2. The trim removed 6 bases at V and 7 bases at J, leaving 7 bases unmatched. The CDR3 sequence is 15 residues long. CDR3 nucleotide sequence: TGTGCCAGCAGGCTTTCTAGCGGGGGGGCGAATGAGCAGTTCTTC. This encodes CASRLSSGGANEQFF.

The V and J genes are TRBV3-1 and TRBJ2-7; maybe TRBD2 (6 bases). CDR1 and CDR2 (germline): LGHDT, YNNKEL (reference sequence). The CDR3 is made up of 17 amino acids. Between the trimmed V and J ends, which lost 2 bases and 1 base, there was a span of 18 bases. CDR3 residues: CASSQRMGGPRSYEQYF. Here the CDR3 DNA reads TGTGCCAGCAGCCAACGAATGGGGGGTCCTAGATCCTACGAGCAGTACTTC.

The rearrangement links TRBV7-6 to TRBJ2-5, with 8 bases aligning to TRBD2. J gave up 0 bases and V 5 bases, and 11 bases lay outside the gene matches. The germline V gene has CDR1 SGHVS and CDR2 FNYEAQ. The CDR3 spans 17 residues. CDR3: CASSHPRVAGYQETQYF. The CDR3 nucleotides are TGTGCCAGCAGCCACCCCCGCGTAGCGGGGTACCAAGAGACCCAGTACTTC.

This clonotype has more than one count but fewer than ten. The chain uses TRBV7-6 and TRBJ2-1; 12 bases match TRBD1. Trimming took 1 base from V and 0 from J; bases not matched to a gene: 7. This CDR3 has 19 residues. The V gene's germline CDR1 is SGHVS and CDR2 FNYEAQ. Written as DNA, the CDR3 is TGTGCCAGCAGCTTAGTGAGGGACAGGGGGCTTAGCTCCTACAATGAGCAGTTCTTC. Amino acids: CASSLVRDRGLSSYNEQFF. Supplemented by reference TRBV7-6 and TRBJ2-1, the full variable domain reads GAGVSQSPRYKVTKRGQDVALRCDPISGHVSLYWYRQALGQGPEFLTYFNYEAQQDKSGLPNDRFSAERPEGSISTLTIQRTEQRDSAMYRCASSLVRDRGLSSYNEQFFGPGTRLTVL.

This clonotype showed up many times. This rearrangement joins TRBV20-1 to TRBJ1-6, with 7 bases matching TRBD1. Per the germline V gene, CDR1 is DFQATT and CDR2 is SNEGSKA (reference sequence). The J segment lost 6 bases and the V segment lost 1 base, leaving 9 bases of the junction unmatched. CDR3 length: 16 amino acids. The CDR3 here is CSARVTQQGSNSPLHF. CDR3 nucleotides: TGCAGTGCTAGAGTCACCCAACAGGGGAGTAATTCACCCCTCCACTTT.

V and J are TRBV28 and TRBJ2-6, with 8 nucleotides matching TRBD1. The CDR3 runs 16 residues. Trimming removed 10 bases from V and 4 bases from J; junction bases left unmatched: 12. Germline V gene sequence: CDR1 MDHEN, CDR2 SYDVKM. CDR3 nucleotides: TGTGCCACCTCCGGACAGGGAGCGTCGGGGGCCAACGTCCTGACTTTC. Its protein product is CATSGQGASGANVLTF. Full variable domain (missing parts from reference TRBV28 and TRBJ2-6): DVKVTQSSRYLVKRTGEKVFLECVQDMDHENMFWYRQDPGLGLRLIYFSYDVKMKEKGDIPEGYSVSREKKERFSLILESASTNQTSMYLCATSGQGASGANVLTFGAGSRLTVL.